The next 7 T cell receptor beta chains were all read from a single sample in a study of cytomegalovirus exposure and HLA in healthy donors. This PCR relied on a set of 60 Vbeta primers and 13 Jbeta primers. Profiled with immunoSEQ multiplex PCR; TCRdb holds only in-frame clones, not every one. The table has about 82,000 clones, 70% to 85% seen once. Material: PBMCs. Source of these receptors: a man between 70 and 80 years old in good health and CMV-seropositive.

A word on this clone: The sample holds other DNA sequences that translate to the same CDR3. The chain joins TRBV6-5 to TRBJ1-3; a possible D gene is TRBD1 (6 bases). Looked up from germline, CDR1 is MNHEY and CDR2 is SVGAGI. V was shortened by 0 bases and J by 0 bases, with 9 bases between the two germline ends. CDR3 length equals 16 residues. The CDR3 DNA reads TGTGCCAGCAGTTACTCGACAGGCCTCTCTGGAAACACCATATATTTT. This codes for CASSYSTGLSGNTIYF.

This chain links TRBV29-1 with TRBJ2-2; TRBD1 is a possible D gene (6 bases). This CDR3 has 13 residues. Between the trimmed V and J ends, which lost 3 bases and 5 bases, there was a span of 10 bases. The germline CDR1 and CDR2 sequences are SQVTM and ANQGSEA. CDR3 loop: CSVEGTLTGELFF. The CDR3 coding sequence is TGCAGCGTTGAGGGGACACTAACCGGGGAGCTGTTTTTT.

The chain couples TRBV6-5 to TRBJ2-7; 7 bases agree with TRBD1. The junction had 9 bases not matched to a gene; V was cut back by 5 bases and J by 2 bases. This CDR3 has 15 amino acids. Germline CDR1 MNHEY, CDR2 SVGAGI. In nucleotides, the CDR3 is TGTGCCAGCAGTCCCTTAGACAGGGCTCCCTACGAGCAGTACTTC. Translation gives CASSPLDRAPYEQYF.

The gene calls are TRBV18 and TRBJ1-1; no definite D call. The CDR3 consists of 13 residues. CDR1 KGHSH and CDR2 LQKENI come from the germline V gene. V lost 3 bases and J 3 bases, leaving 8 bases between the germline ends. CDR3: CASSPLEDTEAFF. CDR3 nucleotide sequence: TGTGCCAGCTCACCTCTTGAGGACACTGAAGCTTTCTTT.

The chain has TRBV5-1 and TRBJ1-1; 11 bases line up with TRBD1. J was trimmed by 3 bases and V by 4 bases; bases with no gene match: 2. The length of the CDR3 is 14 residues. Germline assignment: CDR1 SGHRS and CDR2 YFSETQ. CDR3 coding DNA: TGCGCCAGCAGCCGGACAGGGGGCGACACTGAAGCTTTCTTT. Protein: CASSRTGGDTEAFF.

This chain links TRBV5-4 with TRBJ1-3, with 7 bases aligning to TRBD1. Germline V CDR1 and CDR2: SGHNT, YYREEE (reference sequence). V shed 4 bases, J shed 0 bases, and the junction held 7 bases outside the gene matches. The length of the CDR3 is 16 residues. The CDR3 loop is CASSPGGTSSGNTIYF. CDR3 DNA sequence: TGTGCCAGCAGCCCAGGGGGAACTTCCTCTGGAAACACCATATATTTT.

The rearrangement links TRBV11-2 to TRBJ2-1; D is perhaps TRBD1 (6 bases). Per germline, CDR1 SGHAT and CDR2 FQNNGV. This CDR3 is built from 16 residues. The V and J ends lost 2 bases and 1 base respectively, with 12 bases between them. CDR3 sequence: CASSLWGRGSYNEQFF. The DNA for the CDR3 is TGTGCCAGCAGCTTATGGGGGCGCGGGTCCTACAATGAGCAGTTCTTC.